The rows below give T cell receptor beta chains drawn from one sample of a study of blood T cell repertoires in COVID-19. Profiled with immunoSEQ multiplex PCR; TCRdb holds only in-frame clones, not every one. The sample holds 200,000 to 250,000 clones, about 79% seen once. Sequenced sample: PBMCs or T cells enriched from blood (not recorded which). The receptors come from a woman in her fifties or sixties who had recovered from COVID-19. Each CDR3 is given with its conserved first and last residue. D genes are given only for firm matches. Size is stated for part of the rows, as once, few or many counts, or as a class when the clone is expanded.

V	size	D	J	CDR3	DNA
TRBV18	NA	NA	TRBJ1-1	CASSRSENTEAFF	TGTGCCAGCTCACGGTCAGAGAACACTGAAGCTTTCTTT
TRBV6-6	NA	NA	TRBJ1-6	CASGYDTSSYNSPLHF	TGTGCCAGCGGGTACGACACGAGCTCCTATAATTCACCCCTCCACTTT
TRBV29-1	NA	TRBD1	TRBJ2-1	CSVGYGTGDNEQFF	TGCAGCGTTGGGTATGGGACAGGGGACAATGAGCAGTTCTTC
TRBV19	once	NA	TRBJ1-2	CASNPGGGADYGYTF	TGTGCCAGTAATCCCGGTGGGGGCGCGGACTATGGCTACACCTTC
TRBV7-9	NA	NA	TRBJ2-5	CASSLDRVPETQYF	TGTGCCAGCAGCTTAGACAGGGTCCCGGAGACCCAGTACTTC
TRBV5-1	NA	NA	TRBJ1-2	CASSLDGGVGYTF	TGCGCCAGCAGCTTGGATGGCGGGGTTGGCTACACCTTC
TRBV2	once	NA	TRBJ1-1	CASKIAASNTEAFF	TGTGCCAGCAAAATAGCAGCTTCGAACACTGAAGCTTTCTTT
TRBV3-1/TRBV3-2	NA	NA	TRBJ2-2	CASSQVSGNTGELFF	TGTGCCAGCAGCCAAGTAAGCGGGAACACCGGGGAGCTGTTTTTT
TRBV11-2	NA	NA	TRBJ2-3	CASSLQGPNQYTQYF	TGTGCCAGCAGCTTACAGGGGCCCAATCAATATACGCAGTATTTT
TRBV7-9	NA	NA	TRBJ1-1	CASSFGGVDWITEAFF	TGTGCCAGCAGCTTTGGGGGGGTTGATTGGATCACTGAAGCTTTCTTT
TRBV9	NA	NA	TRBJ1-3	CASSATGYGRSGNTIYF	TGTGCCAGCAGCGCCACAGGGTATGGTCGCTCTGGAAACACCATATATTTT
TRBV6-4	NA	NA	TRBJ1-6	CASRKESSYNSPLHF	TGTGCCAGCAGGAAGGAGAGCTCCTATAATTCACCCCTCCACTTT
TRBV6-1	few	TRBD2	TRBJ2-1	CASSKAGGVSNEQFF	TGTGCCAGCAGTAAAGCGGGGGGGGTCTCCAATGAGCAGTTCTTC
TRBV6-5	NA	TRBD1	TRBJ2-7	CASAETGGYEQYF	TGTGCCAGCGCGGAGACAGGGGGCTACGAGCAGTACTTC
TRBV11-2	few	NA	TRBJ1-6	CASRYRVFYNSPLHF	TGTGCCAGCAGATACAGGGTTTTCTATAATTCACCCCTCCACTTT
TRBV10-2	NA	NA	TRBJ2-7	CASSGMTNGYEQYF	TGCGCCAGCAGTGGGATGACGAACGGGTACGAGCAGTACTTC
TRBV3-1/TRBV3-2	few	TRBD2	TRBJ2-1	CASSPSGSGNNEQFF	TGTGCCAGCAGCCCTAGCGGGAGTGGGAACAATGAGCAGTTCTTC
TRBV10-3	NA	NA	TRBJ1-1	CAISEADSTLDAFF	TGTGCCATCAGTGAGGCCGACAGTACGCTTGACGCTTTCTTT
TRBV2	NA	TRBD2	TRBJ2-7	CASLEGYAGVGYEQYF	TGTGCCAGCCTCGAAGGGTACGCGGGAGTAGGCTACGAGCAGTACTTC
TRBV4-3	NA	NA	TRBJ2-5	CASSQDLSGRGMQETQYF	TGCGCCAGCAGCCAAGATTTGTCGGGCAGGGGAATGCAAGAGACCCAGTACTTC
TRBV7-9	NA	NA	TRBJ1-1	CASSSPAGVAEAFF	TGTGCCAGCAGCTCCCCAGCCGGGGTAGCTGAAGCTTTCTTT
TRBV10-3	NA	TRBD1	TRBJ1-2	CAISSGTGKSAVFGYTF	TGTGCCATCAGTTCCGGGACAGGGAAGAGCGCGGTGTTTGGCTACACCTTC
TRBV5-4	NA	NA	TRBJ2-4	CASSSSGSKYF	TGTGCCAGCAGCTCCTCAGGGTCGAAGTACTTC
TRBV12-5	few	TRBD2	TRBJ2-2	CASGGGLAGHTGELFF	TGTGCTAGTGGGGGAGGACTAGCGGGACACACCGGGGAGCTGTTTTTT
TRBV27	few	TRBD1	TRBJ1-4	CASRTQGNNEKLFF	TGTGCCAGCAGGACACAGGGGAATAATGAAAAACTGTTTTTT
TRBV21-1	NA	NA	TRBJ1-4	CASSKECQGAKIDEKLFF	TGTGCCAGCAGCAAAGAATGCCAGGGGGCTAAGATTGACGAAAAACTGTTTTTT
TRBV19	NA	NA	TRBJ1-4	CASSGSRGGNEKLFF	TGTGCCAGTAGTGGGAGTCGAGGCGGTAATGAAAAACTGTTTTTT
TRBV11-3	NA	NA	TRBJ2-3	CASSTNRGTDTQYF	TGTGCCAGCAGCACTAACCGCGGCACAGATACGCAGTATTTT
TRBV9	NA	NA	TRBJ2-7	CASSVAGGRENEQYF	TGTGCCAGCAGCGTAGCCGGGGGGCGAGAGAACGAGCAGTACTTC
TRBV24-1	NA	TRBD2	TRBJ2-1	CATSDARLAGVDEQFF	TGTGCCACCAGTGATGCGCGACTAGCGGGAGTGGATGAGCAGTTCTTC
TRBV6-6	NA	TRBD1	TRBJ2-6	CASSSRQGAGANVLTF	TGTGCCAGCAGTTCCCGACAGGGGGCTGGGGCCAACGTCCTGACTTTC
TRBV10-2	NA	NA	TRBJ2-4	CATGGGLAKNIQYF	TGCGCCACCGGGGGTGGGTTAGCCAAAAACATTCAGTACTTC
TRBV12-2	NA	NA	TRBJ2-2	CASRLVGQGGGGELFF	TGTGCAAGTCGCTTAGTCGGACAGGGGGGTGGCGGGGAGCTGTTTTTT
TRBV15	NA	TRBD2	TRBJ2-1	CATSRELAEGLNEQFF	TGTGCCACCAGCAGGGAACTAGCGGAGGGGTTGAATGAGCAGTTCTTC
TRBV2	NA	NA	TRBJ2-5	CASQIPLQETQYF	TGTGCCAGCCAAATTCCACTACAAGAGACCCAGTACTTC
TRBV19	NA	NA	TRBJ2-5	CASSSDQETQYF	TGTGCCAGTAGCTCTGACCAAGAGACCCAGTACTTC
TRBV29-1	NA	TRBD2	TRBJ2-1	CSVDEVAGSFF	TGCAGCGTTGACGAGGTAGCGGGGTCTTTCTTC
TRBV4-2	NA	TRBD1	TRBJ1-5	CASSQGQDSFNQPQHF	TGTGCCAGCAGCCAGGGACAGGATAGCTTCAATCAGCCCCAGCATTTT
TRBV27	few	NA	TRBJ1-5	CASSEYDGGTNQPQHF	TGTGCCAGCAGTGAGTATGACGGGGGGACCAATCAGCCCCAGCATTTT
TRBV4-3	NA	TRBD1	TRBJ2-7	CASSQAGTGEYEQYF	TGCGCCAGCAGCCAGGCCGGGACAGGGGAATACGAGCAGTACTTC
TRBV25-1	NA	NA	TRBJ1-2	CASVARGSEYGYTF	TGTGCCAGCGTCGCCAGGGGTTCGGAATATGGCTACACCTTC
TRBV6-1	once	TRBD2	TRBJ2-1	CASSEEIGTRYNEQFF	TGTGCCAGCAGTGAAGAAATCGGGACTAGATACAATGAGCAGTTCTTC
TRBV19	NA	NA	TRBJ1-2	CASSPTEISYGYTF	TGTGCCAGTAGTCCGACAGAGATTTCCTATGGCTACACCTTC
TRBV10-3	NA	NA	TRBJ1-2	CAISGSTGNYGYTF	TGTGCCATCAGTGGGTCTACAGGAAACTATGGCTACACCTTC